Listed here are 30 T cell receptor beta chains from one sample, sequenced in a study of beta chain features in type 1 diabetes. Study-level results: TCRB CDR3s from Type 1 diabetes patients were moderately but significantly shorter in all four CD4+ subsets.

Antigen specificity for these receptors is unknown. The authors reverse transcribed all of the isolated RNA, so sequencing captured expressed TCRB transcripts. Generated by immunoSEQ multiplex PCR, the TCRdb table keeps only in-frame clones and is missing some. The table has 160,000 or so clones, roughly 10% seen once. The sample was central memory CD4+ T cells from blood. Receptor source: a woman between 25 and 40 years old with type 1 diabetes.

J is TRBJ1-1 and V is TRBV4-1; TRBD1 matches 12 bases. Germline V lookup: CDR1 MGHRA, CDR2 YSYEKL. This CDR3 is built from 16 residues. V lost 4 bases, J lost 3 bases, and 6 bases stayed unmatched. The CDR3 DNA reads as TGCGCCAGCAGCCCCTTGGGACAGGGGGCCTACACTGAAGCTTTCTTT. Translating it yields CASSPLGQGAYTEAFF.

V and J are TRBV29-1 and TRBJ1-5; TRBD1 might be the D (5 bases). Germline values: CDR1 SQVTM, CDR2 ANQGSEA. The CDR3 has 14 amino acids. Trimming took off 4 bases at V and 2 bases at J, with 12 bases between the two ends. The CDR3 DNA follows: TGCAGCGTTGCTACAGGTAACGGCAATCAGCCCCAGCATTTT. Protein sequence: CSVATGNGNQPQHF.

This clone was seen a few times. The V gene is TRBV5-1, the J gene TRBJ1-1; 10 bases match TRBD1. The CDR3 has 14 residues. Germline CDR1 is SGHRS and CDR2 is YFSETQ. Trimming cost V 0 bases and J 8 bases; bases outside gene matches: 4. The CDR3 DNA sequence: TGCGCCAGCAGCTTGGCCTCGACAGGGGGCGAAGCTTTCTTT. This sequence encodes CASSLASTGGEAFF.

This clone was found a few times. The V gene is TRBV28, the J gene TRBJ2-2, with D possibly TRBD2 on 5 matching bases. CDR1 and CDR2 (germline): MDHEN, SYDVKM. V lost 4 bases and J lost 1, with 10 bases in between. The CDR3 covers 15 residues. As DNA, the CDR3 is TGTGCCAGCAGTTCTGGACTGCTGAACACCGGGGAGCTGTTTTTT. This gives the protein CASSSGLLNTGELFF.

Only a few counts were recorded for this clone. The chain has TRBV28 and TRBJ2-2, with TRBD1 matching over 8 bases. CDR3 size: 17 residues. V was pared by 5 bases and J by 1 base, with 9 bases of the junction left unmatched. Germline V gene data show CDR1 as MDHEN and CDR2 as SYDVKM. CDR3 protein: CASSPPDGQGNTGELFF. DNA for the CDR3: TGTGCCAGCAGTCCCCCGGATGGACAGGGGAACACCGGGGAGCTGTTTTTT.

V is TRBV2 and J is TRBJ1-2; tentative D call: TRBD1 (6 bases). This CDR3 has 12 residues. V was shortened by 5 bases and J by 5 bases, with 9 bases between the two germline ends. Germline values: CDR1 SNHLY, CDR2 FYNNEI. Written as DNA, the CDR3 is TGTGCCAGCAGTCGGACAGATTATGGCTACACCTTC. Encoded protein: CASSRTDYGYTF.

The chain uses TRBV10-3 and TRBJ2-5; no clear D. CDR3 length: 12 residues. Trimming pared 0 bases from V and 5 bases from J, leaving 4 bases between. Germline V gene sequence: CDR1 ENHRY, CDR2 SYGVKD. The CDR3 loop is CAISESTETQYF. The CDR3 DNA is TGTGCCATCAGTGAGTCGACTGAGACCCAGTACTTC.

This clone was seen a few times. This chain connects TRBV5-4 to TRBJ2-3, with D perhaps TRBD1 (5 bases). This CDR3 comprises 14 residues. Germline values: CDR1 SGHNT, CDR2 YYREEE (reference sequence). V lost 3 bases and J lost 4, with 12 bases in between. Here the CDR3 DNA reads TGTGCCAGCAGCTCCCATCTAGGGGCAGATACGCAGTATTTT. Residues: CASSSHLGADTQYF.

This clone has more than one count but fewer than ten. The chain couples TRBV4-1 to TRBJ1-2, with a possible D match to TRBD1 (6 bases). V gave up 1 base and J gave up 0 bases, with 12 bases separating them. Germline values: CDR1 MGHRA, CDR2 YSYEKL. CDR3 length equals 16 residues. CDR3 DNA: TGCGCCAGCAGCCAAGGCACAGGGCGGGCTAACTATGGCTACACCTTC. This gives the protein CASSQGTGRANYGYTF.

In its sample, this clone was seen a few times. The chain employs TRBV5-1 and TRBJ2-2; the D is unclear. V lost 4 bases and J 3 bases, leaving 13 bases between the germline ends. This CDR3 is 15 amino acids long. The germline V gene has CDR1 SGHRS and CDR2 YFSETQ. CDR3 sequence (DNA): TGCGCCAGCAGCGTGCTTCCATCGGACACCGGGGAGCTGTTTTTT. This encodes CASSVLPSDTGELFF. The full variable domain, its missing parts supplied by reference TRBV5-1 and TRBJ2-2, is KAGVTQTPRYLIKTRGQQVTLSCSPISGHRSVSWYQQTPGQGLQFLFEYFSETQRNKGNFPGRFSGRQFSNSRSEMNVSTLELGDSALYLCASSVLPSDTGELFFGEGSRLTVL.

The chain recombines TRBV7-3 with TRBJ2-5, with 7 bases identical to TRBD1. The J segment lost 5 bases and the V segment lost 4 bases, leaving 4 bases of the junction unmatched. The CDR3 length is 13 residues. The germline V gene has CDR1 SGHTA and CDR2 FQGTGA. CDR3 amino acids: CASSSARGETQYF. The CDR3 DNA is TGTGCCAGCAGCTCCGCCAGGGGGGAGACCCAGTACTTC.

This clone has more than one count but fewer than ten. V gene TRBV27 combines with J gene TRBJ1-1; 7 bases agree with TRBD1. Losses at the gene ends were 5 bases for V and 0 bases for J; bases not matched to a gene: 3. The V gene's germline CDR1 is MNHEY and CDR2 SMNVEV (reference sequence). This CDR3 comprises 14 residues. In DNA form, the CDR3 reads TGTGCCAGCAGTGTGGGACAGATGAACACTGAAGCTTTCTTT. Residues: CASSVGQMNTEAFF.

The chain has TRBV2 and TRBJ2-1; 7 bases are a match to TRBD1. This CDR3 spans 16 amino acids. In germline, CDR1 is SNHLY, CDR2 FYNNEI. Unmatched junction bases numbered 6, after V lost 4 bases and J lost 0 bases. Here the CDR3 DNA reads TGTGCCAGCAGTGGACAGGGTACGGACTCCTACAATGAGCAGTTCTTC. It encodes CASSGQGTDSYNEQFF.

The CDR3 reads CASSLASQGNYGYTF. CDR3 DNA: TGTGCCAGCAGCTTGGCTAGTCAGGGAAACTATGGCTACACCTTC. The chain uses TRBV5-4 and TRBJ1-2; a weak D match, TRBD1 (5 bases). V was cut by 0 bases and J by 2 bases, with 11 bases left in between. The CDR3 has 15 residues. CDR1 is SGHNT and CDR2 is YYREEE in the germline V gene (reference sequence).

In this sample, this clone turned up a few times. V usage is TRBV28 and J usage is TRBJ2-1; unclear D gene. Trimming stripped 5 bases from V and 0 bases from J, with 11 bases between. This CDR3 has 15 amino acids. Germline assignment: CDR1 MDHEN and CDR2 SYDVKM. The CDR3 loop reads CASSLTSDSYNEQFF. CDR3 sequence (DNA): TGTGCCAGCAGTCTGACATCTGACTCCTACAATGAGCAGTTCTTC.

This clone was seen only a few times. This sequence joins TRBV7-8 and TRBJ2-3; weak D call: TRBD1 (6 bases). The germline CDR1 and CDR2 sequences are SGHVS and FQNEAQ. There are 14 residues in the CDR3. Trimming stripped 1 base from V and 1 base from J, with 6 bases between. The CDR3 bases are TGTGCCAGCAGCTTAGGACAGGGCACAGATACGCAGTATTTT. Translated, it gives CASSLGQGTDTQYF.

The CDR3 loop reads CASSRGSADHNEQFF. The CDR3 DNA follows: TGTGCCAGCAGTCGGGGGAGCGCAGACCACAATGAGCAGTTCTTC. The chain uses TRBV25-1 and TRBJ2-1; TRBD2 might be the D (6 bases). In germline, CDR1 is MGHDK, CDR2 SYGVNS. V lost 5 bases, J lost 5 bases, and 16 bases lay in between. This CDR3 has 15 amino acids.

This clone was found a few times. The CDR3 loop is CASSSTYYTDTQYF. CDR3 nucleotide sequence: TGTGCCAGCAGCTCGACTTACTACACAGATACGCAGTATTTT. This chain links TRBV11-1 with TRBJ2-3; D remains ambiguous. The CDR3 spans 14 residues. V was clipped by 4 bases and J by 2 bases, with 10 bases between them. Germline V gene lookup returns CDR1 SGHAT and CDR2 FQDESV (reference sequence).

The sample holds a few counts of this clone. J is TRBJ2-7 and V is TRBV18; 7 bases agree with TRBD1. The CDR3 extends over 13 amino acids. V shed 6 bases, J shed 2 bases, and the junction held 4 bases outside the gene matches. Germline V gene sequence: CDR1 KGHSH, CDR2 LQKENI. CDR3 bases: TGTGCCAGCTCCGGGACAGACACCTACGAGCAGTACTTC. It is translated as CASSGTDTYEQYF.

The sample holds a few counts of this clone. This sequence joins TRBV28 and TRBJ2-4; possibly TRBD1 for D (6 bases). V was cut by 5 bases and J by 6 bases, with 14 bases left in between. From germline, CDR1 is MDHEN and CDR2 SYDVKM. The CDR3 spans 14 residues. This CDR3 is CASSVQGGGNIQYF. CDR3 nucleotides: TGTGCCAGCAGTGTACAGGGTGGCGGAAACATTCAGTACTTC. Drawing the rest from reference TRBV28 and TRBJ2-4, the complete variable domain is DVKVTQSSRYLVKRTGEKVFLECVQDMDHENMFWYRQDPGLGLRLIYFSYDVKMKEKGDIPEGYSVSREKKERFSLILESASTNQTSMYLCASSVQGGGNIQYFGAGTRLSVL.

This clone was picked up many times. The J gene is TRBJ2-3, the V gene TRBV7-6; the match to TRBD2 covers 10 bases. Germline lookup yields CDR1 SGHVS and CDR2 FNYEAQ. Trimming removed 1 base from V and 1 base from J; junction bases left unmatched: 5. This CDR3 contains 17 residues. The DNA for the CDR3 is TGTGCCAGCAGCTTAGGCCTAGCGGGAGTCGGCACAGATACGCAGTATTTT. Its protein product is CASSLGLAGVGTDTQYF.

The CDR3 DNA is TGTGCCAGCAGTCAAGACAGGGCGCCTTATGGCTACACCTTC. It is translated as CASSQDRAPYGYTF. The chain links TRBV6-5 to TRBJ1-2; 7 nucleotides match TRBD1. The J segment lost 5 bases and the V segment lost 5 bases, leaving 8 bases of the junction unmatched. Germline V gene lookup returns CDR1 MNHEY and CDR2 SVGAGI. The CDR3 is made up of 14 amino acids.

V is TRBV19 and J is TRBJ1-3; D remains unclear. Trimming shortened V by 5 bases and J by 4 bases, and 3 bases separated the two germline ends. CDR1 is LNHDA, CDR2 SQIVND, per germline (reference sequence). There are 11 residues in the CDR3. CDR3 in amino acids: CASSLGNTIYF. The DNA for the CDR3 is TGTGCCAGTAGTCTCGGAAACACCATATATTTT.

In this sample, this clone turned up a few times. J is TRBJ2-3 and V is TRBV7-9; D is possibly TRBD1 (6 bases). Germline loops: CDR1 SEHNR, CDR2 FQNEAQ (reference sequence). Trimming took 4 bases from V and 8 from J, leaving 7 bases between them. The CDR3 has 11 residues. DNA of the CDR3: TGTGCCAGCAGCTGGGGGCGTACGCAGTATTTT. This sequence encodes CASSWGRTQYF.

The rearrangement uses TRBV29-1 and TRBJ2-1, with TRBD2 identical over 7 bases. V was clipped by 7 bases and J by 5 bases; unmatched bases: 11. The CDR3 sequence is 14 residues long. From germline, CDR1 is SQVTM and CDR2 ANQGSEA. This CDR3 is CSGESGKRDNEQFF. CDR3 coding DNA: TGCAGCGGGGAGAGCGGGAAGAGGGACAATGAGCAGTTCTTC.

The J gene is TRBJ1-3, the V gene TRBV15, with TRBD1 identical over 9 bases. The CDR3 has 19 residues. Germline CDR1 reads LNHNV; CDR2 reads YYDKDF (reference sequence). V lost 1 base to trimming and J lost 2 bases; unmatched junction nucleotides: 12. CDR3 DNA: TGTGCCACCAGCAGAGCTCCGGGACAGGGTCAACCCGCTGGAAACACCATATATTTT. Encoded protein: CATSRAPGQGQPAGNTIYF.

The CDR3, as DNA: TGTGCCAGCAGCCCGACTAGGCCTGAGCAGTTCTTC. Translation: CASSPTRPEQFF. V and J are TRBV11-2 and TRBJ2-1; D possibly corresponds to TRBD2 (6 bases). The V end lost 5 bases, the J end lost 9 bases, and 11 bases lay between the germline ends. The length of the CDR3 is 12 residues. The germline V gene has CDR1 SGHAT and CDR2 FQNNGV.

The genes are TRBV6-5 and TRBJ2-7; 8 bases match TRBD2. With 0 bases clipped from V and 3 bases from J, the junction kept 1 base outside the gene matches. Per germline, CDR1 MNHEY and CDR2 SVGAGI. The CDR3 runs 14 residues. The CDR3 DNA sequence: TGTGCCAGCAGTTACTCGGCGGGGGGCTACGAGCAGTACTTC. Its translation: CASSYSAGGYEQYF.

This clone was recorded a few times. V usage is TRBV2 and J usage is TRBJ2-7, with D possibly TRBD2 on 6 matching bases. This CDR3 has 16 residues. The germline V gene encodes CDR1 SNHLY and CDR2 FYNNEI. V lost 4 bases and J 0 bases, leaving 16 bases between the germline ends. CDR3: CASSVGPGLSSYEQYF. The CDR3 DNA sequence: TGTGCCAGCAGTGTTGGACCGGGACTTTCCTCCTACGAGCAGTACTTC.

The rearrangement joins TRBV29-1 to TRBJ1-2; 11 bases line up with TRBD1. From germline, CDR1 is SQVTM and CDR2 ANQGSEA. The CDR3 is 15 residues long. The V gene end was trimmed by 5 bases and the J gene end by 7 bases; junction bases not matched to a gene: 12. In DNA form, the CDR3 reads TGCAGCGTTTATGTCCCGGGACAGGGGGGGACTGGCTACACCTTC. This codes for CSVYVPGQGGTGYTF.